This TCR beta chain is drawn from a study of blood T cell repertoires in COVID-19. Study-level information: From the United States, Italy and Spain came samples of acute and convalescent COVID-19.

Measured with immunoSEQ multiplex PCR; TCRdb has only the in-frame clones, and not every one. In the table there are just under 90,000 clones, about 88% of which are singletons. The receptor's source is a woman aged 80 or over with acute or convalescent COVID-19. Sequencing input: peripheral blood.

CDR3 coding DNA: TGTGCCAGCAGTGAGGGGGGACAGGGTTACACTGAAGCTTTCTTT. Protein product: CASSEGGQGYTEAFF. This chain connects TRBV2 to TRBJ1-1; TRBD1 matches 9 bases. In germline, CDR1 is SNHLY, CDR2 FYNNEI. V lost 3 bases to trimming and J lost 3 bases; unmatched junction nucleotides: 5. The CDR3 sequence is 15 residues long.